This TCR beta chain was identified during a study of cytomegalovirus exposure and HLA in healthy donors. TCRdb's copy holds only in-frame clones and misses some; the assay was immunoSEQ multiplex PCR. The sample has 150,000 to 200,000 clones; approximately 88% are singletons. The germline V and J ends were trimmed by 2 bases and 7 bases, with 10 bases remaining between them. This CDR3 comprises 13 residues. Germline CDR1 is SGHDT and CDR2 is YYEEEE. The receptor was derived from a young man in good health and CMV-seropositive. The sequenced sample consisted of PBMCs. The gene calls are TRBV5-6 and TRBJ2-1; a possible D gene is TRBD2 (6 bases). CDR3 loop: CASSFPGRNEQFF. CDR3 bases: TGTGCCAGCAGCTTCCCGGGGAGGAATGAGCAGTTCTTC.